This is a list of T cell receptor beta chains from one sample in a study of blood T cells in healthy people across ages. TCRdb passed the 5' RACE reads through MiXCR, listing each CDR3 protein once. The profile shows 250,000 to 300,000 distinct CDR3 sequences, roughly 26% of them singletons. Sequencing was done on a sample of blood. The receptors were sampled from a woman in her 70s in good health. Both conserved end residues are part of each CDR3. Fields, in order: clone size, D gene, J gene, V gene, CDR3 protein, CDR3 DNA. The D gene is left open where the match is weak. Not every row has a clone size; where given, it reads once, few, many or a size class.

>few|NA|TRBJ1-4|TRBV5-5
CASSFRDNSNEKLFF
TGTGCCAGCAGCTTTAGGGACAACTCTAATGAAAAACTGTTTTTT
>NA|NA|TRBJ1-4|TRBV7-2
CASSPTVGVATNEKLFF
TGTGCCAGCAGCCCGACGGTAGGGGTTGCAACTAATGAAAAACTGTTTTTT
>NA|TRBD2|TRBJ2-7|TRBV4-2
CASSQDLTSGSYEQYF
TGTGCCAGCAGCCAAGATCTGACTAGCGGGAGCTACGAGCAGTACTTC
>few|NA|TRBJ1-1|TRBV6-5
CASSNIQNTEAFF
TGTGCCAGCAGTAATATACAGAACACTGAAGCTTTCTTT
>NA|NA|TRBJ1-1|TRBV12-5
CASGPPVGTEAFF
TGTGCTAGTGGCCCCCCGGTCGGCACTGAAGCTTTCTTT
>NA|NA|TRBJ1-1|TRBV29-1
CSVDGVGGTSEAFF
TGCAGCGTGGACGGCGTGGGAGGGACAAGTGAAGCTTTCTTT
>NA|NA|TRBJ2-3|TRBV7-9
CASSVPRGSAGDTQYF
TGTGCCAGCAGCGTGCCCCGCGGCTCTGCGGGAGATACGCAGTATTTT
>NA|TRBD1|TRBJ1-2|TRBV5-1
CASSLGDSYGYTF
TGCGCCAGCAGCTTGGGGGACAGTTATGGCTACACCTTC
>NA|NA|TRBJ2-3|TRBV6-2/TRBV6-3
CASSLPLADTQYF
TGTGCCAGCAGCCTCCCTCTCGCAGATACGCAGTATTTT
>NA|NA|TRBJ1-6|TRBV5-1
CASMMDSLSPLHF
TGCGCCAGCATGATGGACAGTCTTTCCCCCCTCCACTTT
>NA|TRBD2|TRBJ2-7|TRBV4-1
CASSRTSGSEYEQYF
TGCGCCAGCAGCCGAACTAGCGGGAGCGAATACGAGCAGTACTTC
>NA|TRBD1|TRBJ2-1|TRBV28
CASSFRTGGDDEQFF
TGTGCCAGCAGTTTCCGGACAGGTGGAGACGATGAGCAGTTCTTC
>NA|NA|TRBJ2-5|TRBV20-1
CSAPPSRGGETQYF
TGCAGTGCTCCACCGTCTAGGGGTGGTGAGACCCAGTACTTC
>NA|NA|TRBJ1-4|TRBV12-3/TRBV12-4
CASSTRSEKLFF
TGTGCCAGCAGCACTCGAAGTGAAAAACTGTTTTTT
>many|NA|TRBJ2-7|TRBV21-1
CASTRATYEQYF
TGTGCCAGCACCCGGGCGACCTACGAGCAGTACTTC
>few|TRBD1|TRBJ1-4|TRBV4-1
CASSQDGTGQGGEKLFF
TGCGCCAGCAGCCAAGATGGGACTGGACAGGGTGGGGAAAAACTGTTTTTT
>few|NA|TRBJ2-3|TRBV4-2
CASSQDGSEGDTQYF
TGTGCCAGCAGCCAAGATGGATCCGAGGGAGATACGCAGTATTTT
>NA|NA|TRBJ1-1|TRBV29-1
CSVAKGTFNTEAFF
TGCAGCGTCGCCAAAGGGACTTTTAACACTGAAGCTTTCTTT
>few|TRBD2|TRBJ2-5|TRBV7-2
CASIPRGGPQETQYF
TGTGCCAGCATCCCCCGGGGGGGTCCCCAAGAGACCCAGTACTTC
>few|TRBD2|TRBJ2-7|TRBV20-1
CSARGRGRGEQYF
TGCAGTGCTAGAGGACGCGGGAGGGGCGAGCAGTACTTC
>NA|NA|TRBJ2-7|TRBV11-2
CASSLDGSTRATQYF
TGTGCCAGCAGCTTAGATGGCAGCACCCGTGCTACCCAGTACTTC
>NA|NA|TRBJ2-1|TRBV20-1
CSATLGRNEQFF
TGCAGTGCTACCCTAGGACGGAATGAGCAGTTCTTC
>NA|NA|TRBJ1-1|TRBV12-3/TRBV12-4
CASSLPPRAEAFF
TGTGCCAGCAGTCTCCCTCCGCGGGCTGAAGCTTTCTTT
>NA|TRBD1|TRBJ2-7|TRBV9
CASSAGTGTYEQYF
TGTGCCAGCAGCGCCGGGACAGGAACCTACGAGCAGTACTTC
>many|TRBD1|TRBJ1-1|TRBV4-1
CASSQEDRVITEAFF
TGCGCCAGCAGCCAAGAGGACAGGGTTATTACTGAAGCTTTCTTT
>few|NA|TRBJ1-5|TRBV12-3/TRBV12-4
CASSALGVVGQPQHF
TGTGCCAGTAGTGCCCTGGGGGTGGTTGGCCAGCCCCAGCATTTT
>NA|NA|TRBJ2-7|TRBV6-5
CASSYSGKTAYEQYF
TGTGCCAGCAGTTACTCGGGGAAAACCGCCTACGAGCAGTACTTC